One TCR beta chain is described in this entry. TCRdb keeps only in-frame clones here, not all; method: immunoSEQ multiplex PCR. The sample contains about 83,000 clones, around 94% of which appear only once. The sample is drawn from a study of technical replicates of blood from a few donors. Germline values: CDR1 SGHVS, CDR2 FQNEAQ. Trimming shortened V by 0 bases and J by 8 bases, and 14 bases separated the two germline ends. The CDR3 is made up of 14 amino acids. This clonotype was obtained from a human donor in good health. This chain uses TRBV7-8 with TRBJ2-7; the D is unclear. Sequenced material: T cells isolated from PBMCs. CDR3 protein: CASSLALRNSQQYF. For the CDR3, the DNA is TGTGCCAGCAGCTTAGCGCTGAGGAACTCACAGCAGTACTTC.